The entry that follows covers one T cell receptor beta chain sequence. This sample is part of a study of shared clonotypes between healthy human individuals. Generated by immunoSEQ multiplex PCR, the TCRdb table keeps only in-frame clones and is missing some. The repertoire consists of some 2,500,000 clones, with roughly 92% occurring once and the leading ten covering more than 0.35%. J was trimmed by 4 bases and V by 6 bases; bases with no gene match: 11. The CDR3 sequence is 15 residues long. CDR1 and CDR2 from the germline V gene are SNHLY and FYNNEI. The material sequenced was naive CD4+ T cells from PBMCs. As for subset: CD45RA+ positively selected. The chain joins TRBV2 to TRBJ1-2; 7 bases match TRBD1. The clonotype was recovered from a man between 18 and 35 years old in good health. Some clones in this sample may be carry-over from other donors' samples. The CDR3 is CASRALGQEAYGYTF. DNA of the CDR3: TGTGCCAGCAGGGCCCTAGGACAGGAGGCCTATGGCTACACCTTC.